The source of this T cell receptor beta chain is a study of blood T cell repertoires in COVID-19. Germline CDR1 reads SGHVS; CDR2 reads FQNEAQ. The CDR3 length is 16 residues. Trimming removed 5 bases from V and 7 bases from J; junction bases left unmatched: 9. Profiling relied on immunoSEQ multiplex PCR, and the TCRdb table lists in-frame clones only, not all of them. The sample shows fewer than 300,000 clones, more than 85% of them seen only once. This clonotype originated in a middle-aged man who had recovered from COVID-19. This chain links TRBV7-8 with TRBJ2-1, with 12 bases fitting TRBD2. The sequencing input was PBMCs or T cells enriched from blood (not recorded which). CDR3 sequence reads: CASSHSSGGALNEQFF. Written as DNA, the CDR3 is TGTGCCAGCAGCCATTCTAGCGGGGGGGCCCTTAATGAGCAGTTCTTC.